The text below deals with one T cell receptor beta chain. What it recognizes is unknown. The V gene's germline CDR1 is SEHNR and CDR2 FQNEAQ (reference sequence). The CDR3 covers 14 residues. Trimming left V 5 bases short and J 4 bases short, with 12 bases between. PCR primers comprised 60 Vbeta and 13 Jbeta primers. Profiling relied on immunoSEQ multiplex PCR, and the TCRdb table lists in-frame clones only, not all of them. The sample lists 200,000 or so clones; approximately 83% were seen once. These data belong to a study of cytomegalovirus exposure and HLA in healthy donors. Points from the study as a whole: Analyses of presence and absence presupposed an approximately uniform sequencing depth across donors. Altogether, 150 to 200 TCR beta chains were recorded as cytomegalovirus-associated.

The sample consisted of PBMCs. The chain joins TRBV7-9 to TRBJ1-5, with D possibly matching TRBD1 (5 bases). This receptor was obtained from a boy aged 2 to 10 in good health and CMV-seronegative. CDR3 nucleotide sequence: TGTGCCAGCAGCCGTGGGGGGTCAAATCAGCCCCAGCATTTT. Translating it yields CASSRGGSNQPQHF.